This T cell receptor beta chain was sequenced for a study of blood T cell repertoires in COVID-19. Study in general: Samples representing acute and convalescent COVID-19 were sourced from the United States, Italy and Spain. The analysed material was cDNA or gDNA that came from T cells, B-cell-depleted T cells, or PBMCs.

CDR1 and CDR2 (germline): MGHRA, YSYEKL. The CDR3 is 17 amino acids. V was pared by 4 bases and J by 4 bases, with 10 bases of the junction left unmatched. Per the original data handling: Nucleated cell counts were estimated from reference gene primer amplification. The repertoire was sequenced with immunoSEQ multiplex PCR; TCRdb's copy has only in-frame clones and lacks some. The DNA was the basis for D and trimming; V, J and clone size are from that table. Of approximately 160,000 clones in the sample, roughly nine tenths were seen once. V gene TRBV4-1 combines with J gene TRBJ1-3; 10 bases line up with TRBD1. The source is a man in his sixties with active or convalescent COVID-19. The specimen was peripheral blood. The CDR3 loop is CASSLGSGTGDGNTIYF. The CDR3 DNA is TGCGCCAGCAGCCTAGGTTCCGGGACAGGGGACGGAAACACCATATATTTT.